The present entry profiles one T cell receptor beta chain with its context. The target antigen is unknown. This sample is drawn from a study of T cells in Graves' hyperthyroidism and ophthalmopathy. Germline CDR1 and CDR2: MGHDK and SYGVNS. The J segment lost 6 bases and the V segment lost 4 bases, leaving 4 bases of the junction unmatched. The CDR3 contains 14 residues. Fresh peripheral blood, under 13 ml, yielded the PBMCs. The study, taken as a whole, reports: In validation, the model predicted ophthalmopathy. These predictions came a median roughly 6.5 months before onset.

Amplification targeted TCR beta CDR3 regions from RNA transcripts. RT-PCR in the first round (using the HTBI primer set) targeted the TCR CDR3. TCRdb itself ran the multiplex PCR reads through MiXCR, one entry per CDR3 protein. This table holds around 430,000 distinct CDR3 sequences, about 15% found once. The J gene is TRBJ2-1, the V gene TRBV25-1; 9 bases are a match to TRBD1. Source material: blood. The receptor's source is a woman aged 30 to 39 with Graves' hyperthyroidism. CDR3 coding DNA: TGTGCCAGCAGTGCTGACAGGGGGGTCAATGAGCAGTTCTTC. Translated, it gives CASSADRGVNEQFF.